This TCR beta chain was sequenced during a study of Graves' ophthalmopathy and Graves' hyperthyroidism. Hyperthyroidism counted as stable given no ophthalmopathy within 18 months of follow-up. Enrolled hyperthyroidism patients had a new diagnosis, a duration under 2 months, and an age of 18 to 65. Physicians reached a diagnosis by relying on clinical symptoms, serum thyroxine, TRAb, thyroid ultrasound and orbital computed tomography. RNA transcripts provided the template for amplifying TCR beta CDR3 regions. Second-round multiplex PCR came after first-round RT-PCR with HTBI primers. One entry per CDR3 protein results from TCRdb running MiXCR on the multiplex PCR reads. The table shows about 620,000 distinct CDR3 sequences, with about 24% occurring only once. Germline CDR1 SEHNR, CDR2 FQNEAQ (reference sequence). The ends were cut back, 5 bases at V and 4 bases at J, with 14 bases in the middle. The CDR3 consists of 14 residues.

The clonotype originates from a woman aged 18-29 years with stable Graves' hyperthyroidism. Some clones in this sample may be carry-over from other donors' samples. J is TRBJ1-1 and V is TRBV7-9; D might be TRBD1 (5 bases). Sequencing used peripheral blood. CDR3 DNA: TGTGCCAGCAGCCAGGGACCGCTGTTCACTGAAGCTTTCTTT. This codes for CASSQGPLFTEAFF.